The 12 T cell receptor beta chains below come from one sample, sequenced in a study of T-cell memory formation after mild COVID-19. Via MiXCR, TCRdb re-called the 5' RACE reads, giving one row per CDR3 protein. This sample carries fewer than 600,000 distinct CDR3 sequences, roughly 22% of them seen once, and the ten largest clones take 8.4%. The sample was PBMCs or a T cell subset sorted from them (not recorded which). These receptor sequences come from an adult woman who had mild COVID-19 (a few samples of this study predate the infection). Cell type and time point are not known.

This clonotype was counted at least ten times. The V gene is TRBV2, the J gene TRBJ2-3; 11 positions agree with TRBD2. The trim removed 3 bases at V and 3 bases at J, leaving 5 bases unmatched. Germline-derived CDR1 and CDR2 are SNHLY and FYNNEI. The CDR3 runs 16 residues. DNA for the CDR3: TGTGCCAGCAGTGAGTCGACTAGCGGGGTTACAGATACGCAGTATTTT. This gives the protein CASSESTSGVTDTQYF.

The gene calls are TRBV6-1 and TRBJ1-6; tentative D call: TRBD1 (5 bases). This CDR3 spans 14 amino acids. The V end lost 6 bases, the J end lost 5 bases, and 11 bases lay between the germline ends. Germline lookup yields CDR1 MNHNS and CDR2 SASEGT. The CDR3 DNA follows: TGTGCCAGCAGCCCCTCAGGGCATAATTCACCCCTCCACTTT. This gives the protein CASSPSGHNSPLHF.

This clonotype has only a few counts. A read error may produce the germline difference seen at one junction end. The gene calls are TRBV7-7 and TRBJ2-3; perhaps TRBD2 as D (5 bases). The length of the CDR3 is 14 residues. Germline CDR1 reads SSHAT; CDR2 reads FNYEAQ (reference sequence). The CDR3 loop reads CASSSMTGTDTQYF. The CDR3 DNA reads as TGTGCTAGCAGCTCCATGACGGGAACAGATACGCAGTATTTT.

V usage is TRBV12-3 or TRBV12-4 and J usage is TRBJ1-1; unclear D gene. Deletions cut 7 bases from V and 3 bases from J, with 12 bases between. The CDR3 consists of 13 residues. CDR3 DNA sequence: TGTGCCAGCAAAAACTCTGGGGACACTGAAGCTTTCTTT. It specifies CASKNSGDTEAFF.

A few counts support this clonotype. This chain connects TRBV7-2 to TRBJ2-4; D gene uncertain. The CDR3 has 15 amino acids. Germline assignment: CDR1 SGHTA and CDR2 FQGNSA. Trimming took 2 bases from V and 0 from J, leaving 8 bases between them. The CDR3 is CASSLTALAKNIQYF. The CDR3 DNA follows: TGTGCCAGCAGCTTAACGGCCCTAGCCAAAAACATTCAGTACTTC.

The CDR3 DNA reads as TGCGCCAGCAGTCCCGTAGCGGGAGGGGAGACCCAGTACTTC. This gives the protein CASSPVAGGETQYF. The chain has TRBV10-2 and TRBJ2-5; 11 bases line up with TRBD2. Trimming at V came to 5 bases and at J to 5 bases, leaving 4 bases not matched to a gene. The CDR3 loop spans 14 amino acids. Germline CDR1 WSHSY, CDR2 SAAADI.

This rearrangement joins TRBV7-2 to TRBJ1-1; D is perhaps TRBD1 (5 bases). This CDR3 is built from 15 residues. The germline V gene encodes CDR1 SGHTA and CDR2 FQGNSA. V was cut by 0 bases and J by 4 bases, with 12 bases left in between. Here the CDR3 reads CASSLALGTLTEAFF. The DNA of the CDR3 is TGTGCCAGCAGCTTAGCGCTGGGGACCCTCACTGAAGCTTTCTTT.

This clonotype came up many times. The chain has TRBV12-3 or TRBV12-4 and TRBJ1-1, with no clear D. V lost 6 bases and J 3 bases, leaving 11 bases between the germline ends. This CDR3 contains 13 residues. This CDR3 is CASSFMVDTEAFF. The CDR3 region has the DNA TGTGCCAGCAGCTTCATGGTTGACACTGAAGCTTTCTTT.

The chain recombines TRBV3-1 with TRBJ1-1, with D perhaps matching TRBD1 (6 bases). The germline gives CDR1 LGHDT, CDR2 YNNKEL (reference sequence). This CDR3 region has 16 residues. Trimming took off 3 bases at V and 5 bases at J, with 19 bases between the two ends. The CDR3 DNA follows: TGTGCCAGCAGCCAGATCATGCGGGGGCGGTGGACTGAAGCTTTCTTT. It is translated as CASSQIMRGRWTEAFF.

This clonotype has only a few counts. V usage is TRBV6-5 and J usage is TRBJ1-1; TRBD1 aligns across 11 bases. V gave up 8 bases and J gave up 1 base; unmatched junction bases: 3. CDR1 is MNHEY, CDR2 SVGAGI, per germline. This CDR3 is built from 14 residues. DNA for the CDR3: TGTGCCAGCGGGGACAGGGGGAAGAACACTGAAGCTTTCTTT. Translated: CASGDRGKNTEAFF.

DNA for the CDR3: TGTGCCAGCACCTGGACAGGAGTCACTGAAGCTTTCTTT. The encoded protein is CASTWTGVTEAFF. The rearrangement uses TRBV2 and TRBJ1-1; 7 bases line up with TRBD1. The junction had 6 bases not matched to a gene; V was cut back by 7 bases and J by 4 bases. Germline loops: CDR1 SNHLY, CDR2 FYNNEI. The CDR3 totals 13 residues.

V is TRBV15 and J is TRBJ1-2; 11 nucleotides align to TRBD1. Germline loops: CDR1 LNHNV, CDR2 YYDKDF (reference sequence). J lost 3 bases, V lost 5 bases, and 2 bases had no gene match. This CDR3 is built from 14 residues. The CDR3 coding sequence is TGTGCCACCAGCTGGGGACAGGGGGACTATGGCTACACCTTC. Translation gives CATSWGQGDYGYTF. Full variable domain (outside the CDR3, taken from reference TRBV15 and TRBJ1-2): DAMVIQNPRYQVTQFGKPVTLSCSQTLNHNVMYWYQQKSSQAPKLLFHYYDKDFNNEADTPDNFQSRRPNTSFCFLDIRSPGLGDTAMYLCATSWGQGDYGYTFGSGTRLTVV.